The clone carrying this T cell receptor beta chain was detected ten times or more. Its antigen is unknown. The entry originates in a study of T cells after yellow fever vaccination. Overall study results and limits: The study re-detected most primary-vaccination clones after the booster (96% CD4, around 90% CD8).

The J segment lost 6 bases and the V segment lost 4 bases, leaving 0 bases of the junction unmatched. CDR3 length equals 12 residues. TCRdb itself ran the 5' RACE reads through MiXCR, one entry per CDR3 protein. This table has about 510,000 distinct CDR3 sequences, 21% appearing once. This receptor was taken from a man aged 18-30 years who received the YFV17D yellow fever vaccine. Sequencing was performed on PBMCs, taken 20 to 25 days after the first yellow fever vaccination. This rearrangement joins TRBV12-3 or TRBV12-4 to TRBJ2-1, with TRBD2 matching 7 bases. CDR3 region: CASSWTSNEQFF. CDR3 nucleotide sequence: TGTGCCAGCAGTTGGACTAGCAATGAGCAGTTCTTC.